This T cell receptor (beta chain) was recovered during a study of T-cell reconstitution after alpha-beta-depleted transplantation in children. During its preparation, the TCRbeta library received unique molecular identifiers. TCRdb re-derived calls from the PCR reads in MiXCR, one entry per CDR3 protein. This table holds approximately 490,000 distinct CDR3 sequences, 12% found once. The germline gives CDR1 LGHDT, CDR2 YNNKEL (reference sequence). The CDR3 sequence is 19 residues long. V was pared by 5 bases and J by 2 bases, with 16 bases of the junction left unmatched. This clonotype was seen a few times.

This receptor was identified in a human donor who donated a stem cell graft to a child with combined immunodeficiency. The rearrangement links TRBV3-1 to TRBJ2-5; TRBD2 matches 11 bases. The sequencing here drew on PBMCs from the stem cell graft donor, taken from the stem cell graft. The CDR3 loop is CASSTSGLAELSHQETQYF. The CDR3, as DNA: TGTGCCAGCAGCACATCGGGACTAGCGGAGTTATCACATCAAGAGACCCAGTACTTC.